This T cell receptor beta chain was recovered during a study of T cells in Graves' hyperthyroidism and ophthalmopathy. Whole-study results and caveats: In simple terms, a model built on 13 V-J features told ophthalmopathy apart from stable hyperthyroidism.

Germline V gene data show CDR1 as SGHRS and CDR2 as YFSETQ. The CDR3 is 14 amino acids. Trimming removed 1 base from V and 7 bases from J, with 12 bases in between. The TCR beta CDR3 regions underwent amplification using RNA transcripts as the source. Carried out on the TCR CDR3, a first-round RT-PCR used the HTBI primer set. TCRdb re-called the multiplex PCR reads through MiXCR, storing one row per CDR3 protein. This table has hundreds of thousands of distinct CDR3 sequences, less than 20% appearing once. Regarding this clonotype: Its antigen is as yet unknown.

The rearrangement uses TRBV5-1 and TRBJ1-5; D is perhaps TRBD1 (6 bases). The receptor comes from a man aged 35-49 years with Graves' ophthalmopathy. The sample comprised blood. Here the CDR3 reads CASSLTGHEQPQHF. CDR3 bases: TGCGCCAGCAGCTTGACAGGGCATGAACAGCCCCAGCATTTT.